These T cell receptor beta chains were read from a single sample in a study of regulatory T cells in long-lasting Graves disease. One entry per CDR3 protein, called by TCRdb with MiXCR from the multiplex PCR reads. The table includes 350,000 to 400,000 distinct CDR3 sequences, 15% to 20% detected once. These data were likewise used in another study, on T cells in Graves' hyperthyroidism and ophthalmopathy.

Specimen: peripheral blood mononuclear cells (PBMCs), collected at new diagnosis, from a patient treated with antithyroid drugs. The receptors were gathered from a woman between 18 and 29 years old with Graves disease. Each CDR3 is given with its conserved first and last residue. Fields, in order: D gene, V gene, J gene, clone size, CDR3 protein, CDR3 DNA. A D gene is named only where the DNA matches it firmly. The listing skips clone size in some rows; elsewhere it reads once, few, many or a size class.

NA,TRBV7-2,TRBJ1-2,NA,CASSLVGNTYGYTF,TGTGCCAGCAGCTTAGTTGGGAACACCTATGGCTACACCTTC
NA,TRBV29-1,TRBJ1-2,few,CSVGKGTGFNYGYTF,TGCAGCGTTGGAAAAGGGACCGGTTTCAACTATGGCTACACCTTC
NA,TRBV2,TRBJ1-1,many,CASPSSQGPEAFF,TGTGCCAGCCCTAGTTCCCAAGGGCCTGAAGCTTTCTTT
NA,TRBV4-1,TRBJ2-7,NA,CASSQGVAGNEQYF,TGCGCCAGCAGCCAAGGAGTTGCAGGGAACGAGCAGTACTTC
TRBD1,TRBV6-1,TRBJ1-4,NA,CAIPLDRAVGGDEKLFF,TGTGCCATCCCTCTGGACAGGGCCGTGGGGGGGGATGAAAAACTGTTTTTT
TRBD1,TRBV27,TRBJ1-1,few,CASSALGTENTEAFF,TGTGCCAGCAGCGCCCTCGGGACAGAGAACACTGAAGCTTTCTTT
NA,TRBV4-1,TRBJ2-7,few,CASSRLDSSSYEQYF,TGCGCCAGCAGCCGCCTGGACAGCAGCTCCTACGAGCAGTACTTC
TRBD1,TRBV7-2,TRBJ2-7,many,CASSPRQGYQFEQYF,TGTGCCAGCAGCCCCCGACAGGGGTATCAGTTCGAGCAGTACTTC
TRBD1,TRBV5-1,TRBJ2-3,many,CASSETGQGSWDTQYF,TGCGCCAGCAGCGAAACGGGACAGGGTTCATGGGATACGCAGTATTTT
TRBD2,TRBV5-1,TRBJ2-3,NA,CASSSTAGGVYDTQYF,TGCGCCAGCAGTTCGACGGCGGGGGGAGTGTATGATACGCAGTATTTT
TRBD1,TRBV5-1,TRBJ1-3,once,CASSTGQGGGNTIYF,TGCGCCAGCAGCACCGGACAGGGCGGTGGAAACACCATATATTTT
NA,TRBV29-1,TRBJ1-2,NA,CSVSVGFYGYTF,TGCAGCGTTTCAGTAGGGTTCTATGGCTACACCTTC
NA,TRBV7-9,TRBJ1-4,many,CASSDVGGTNDEKLFF,TGTGCCAGCAGCGACGTCGGAGGGACAAATGATGAAAAACTGTTTTTT
NA,TRBV11-2,TRBJ2-7,many,CASSTRTRQSSYEQYF,TGTGCCAGCAGCACCCGGACCAGGCAGAGCTCCTACGAGCAGTACTTC
NA,TRBV20-1,TRBJ1-2,NA,CSANGHYGYTF,TGCAGTGCTAATGGACACTATGGCTACACCTTC
TRBD1,TRBV5-6,TRBJ1-4,NA,CASSGTGVEYEKLFF,TGTGCCAGCAGCGGGACAGGGGTGGAGTATGAAAAACTGTTTTTT
NA,TRBV20-1,TRBJ1-2,NA,CSASGNWDFWDYGYTF,TGCAGTGCTAGCGGGAACTGGGACTTCTGGGACTATGGCTACACCTTC
NA,TRBV2,TRBJ2-2,many,CASSGLTRPPTGELFF,TGTGCCAGCAGCGGACTCACTAGACCTCCCACCGGGGAGCTGTTTTTT
TRBD2,TRBV28,TRBJ2-1,many,CASRIAGGTNEQFF,TGTGCCAGCAGAATAGCGGGAGGGACAAATGAGCAGTTCTTC
NA,TRBV7-9,TRBJ2-3,many,CASRNQRAVTDTQYF,TGTGCCAGCCGCAACCAGCGGGCCGTCACAGATACGCAGTATTTT
TRBD1,TRBV30,TRBJ1-2,few,CAWTGQGSYGYTF,TGTGCCTGGACGGGACAGGGGTCCTATGGCTACACCTTC
NA,TRBV20-1,TRBJ2-4,many,CSASSVRLAQNIQYF,TGCAGTGCTAGTTCCGTACGGCTCGCGCAAAACATTCAGTACTTC
TRBD1,TRBV12-3/TRBV12-4,TRBJ1-3,NA,CASVRDRVSGNTIYF,TGTGCCAGCGTACGGGACAGGGTCTCTGGAAACACCATATATTTT
NA,TRBV12-3/TRBV12-4,TRBJ1-1,many,CASSLTRSGRTEAFF,TGTGCCAGCAGTTTAACACGGTCAGGGAGAACTGAAGCTTTCTTT
NA,TRBV12-5,TRBJ2-1,few,CASGGLSSGEQFF,TGTGCTAGTGGTGGACTCTCCTCGGGGGAGCAGTTCTTC
NA,TRBV4-1,TRBJ2-7,NA,CASSQDLRYEQYF,TGCGCCAGCAGCCAAGATCTTCGGTACGAGCAGTACTTC
TRBD2,TRBV12-3/TRBV12-4,TRBJ2-7,many,CASRPGGGREEQYF,TGTGCCAGCAGGCCCGGGGGGGGGCGAGAGGAGCAGTACTTC
NA,TRBV7-8,TRBJ2-4,NA,CASSLVLAAAKNIQYF,TGTGCCAGCAGCTTAGTACTAGCAGCAGCCAAAAACATTCAGTACTTC
TRBD2,TRBV20-1,TRBJ2-1,many,CSATGLAGVLRSYNEQFF,TGCAGTGCTACAGGACTAGCGGGGGTCCTACGCTCCTACAATGAGCAGTTCTTC
NA,TRBV6-1,TRBJ1-1,many,CASSASTVFVGSEAFF,TGTGCCAGCAGTGCATCCACCGTGTTCGTTGGGTCGGAAGCTTTCTTT
TRBD1,TRBV12-3/TRBV12-4,TRBJ1-5,NA,CASSRAGTGYNQPQHF,TGTGCCAGCAGCAGGGCCGGGACAGGGTACAATCAGCCCCAGCATTTT
NA,TRBV27,TRBJ1-5,NA,CASSLSIPGGGQPQHF,TGTGCCAGCAGTTTATCGATTCCCGGGGGCGGGCAGCCCCAGCATTTT
TRBD1,TRBV19,TRBJ2-6,NA,CATRGQAMVGANVLTF,TGTGCCACCAGGGGACAGGCTATGGTTGGGGCCAACGTCCTGACTTTC
NA,TRBV5-1,TRBJ2-3,many,CASTSEGGADTQYF,TGCGCCAGCACATCCGAGGGGGGCGCAGATACGCAGTATTTT
NA,TRBV19,TRBJ1-1,many,CASARPEGGNTEAFF,TGTGCCAGTGCCCGACCTGAGGGGGGTAACACTGAAGCTTTCTTT
NA,TRBV6-1,TRBJ2-2,many,CASSPDSANTGELFF,TGTGCCAGCAGTCCAGACAGCGCGAACACCGGGGAGCTGTTTTTT
NA,TRBV20-1,TRBJ1-2,NA,CGAPRDTGIPRYGYTF,TGCGGTGCGCCCCGGGACACCGGTATACCACGCTATGGCTACACCTTC
NA,TRBV20-1,TRBJ2-5,many,CSASVVQETQYF,TGCAGTGCTAGTGTCGTTCAAGAGACCCAGTACTTC
NA,TRBV29-1,TRBJ2-7,many,CSVVDYLSYEQYF,TGCAGCGTTGTGGACTACCTATCCTACGAGCAGTACTTC
NA,TRBV5-1,TRBJ2-5,many,CASSFAGETQYF,TGCGCCAGCAGCTTTGCCGGGGAGACCCAGTACTTC
NA,TRBV20-1,TRBJ2-3,many,CSARERGFADTQYF,TGCAGTGCTAGAGAGAGGGGCTTCGCAGATACGCAGTATTTT
TRBD1,TRBV3-1,TRBJ1-2,NA,CASSPGQGNGYTF,TGTGCCAGCAGCCCCGGACAGGGGAATGGCTACACCTTC
TRBD1,TRBV20-1,TRBJ1-2,many,CSATLRDRGNGYTF,TGCAGTGCTACTCTCCGGGACAGGGGAAATGGCTACACCTTC
TRBD1,TRBV7-3,TRBJ2-1,many,CASSLISPGQGPHEQFF,TGTGCCAGCAGCTTAATTTCTCCGGGACAGGGGCCCCATGAGCAGTTCTTC
TRBD2,TRBV7-2,TRBJ2-7,many,CASSPRGLAVYEQYF,TGTGCCAGCAGCCCACGGGGACTAGCGGTCTACGAGCAGTACTTC
TRBD1,TRBV12-3/TRBV12-4,TRBJ2-7,many,CASSLGQGGEQYF,TGTGCCAGCAGCCTGGGACAGGGAGGCGAGCAGTACTTC
NA,TRBV11-2,TRBJ2-4,many,CASSPIGGAENIQYF,TGTGCCAGCAGCCCTATAGGGGGGGCCGAAAACATTCAGTACTTC
NA,TRBV19,TRBJ2-3,NA,CASTSSPAPGRGTDTQYF,TGTGCCAGTACCTCATCACCGGCCCCGGGAAGGGGCACAGATACGCAGTATTTT
TRBD2,TRBV6-1,TRBJ2-1,many,CASRSPGLAGNEQFF,TGTGCCAGCAGGTCTCCGGGACTAGCGGGAAATGAGCAGTTCTTC
NA,TRBV5-1,TRBJ1-1,many,CASSFQNTEAFF,TGCGCCAGCAGCTTTCAGAACACTGAAGCTTTCTTT
NA,TRBV12-3/TRBV12-4,TRBJ2-2,few,CASSFSLRVSGELFF,TGTGCCAGCAGTTTTTCTCTCAGGGTTAGCGGGGAGCTGTTTTTT
NA,TRBV5-6,TRBJ2-7,NA,CASSPSSWGSYEQYF,TGTGCCAGCAGCCCCTCTAGCTGGGGTAGCTACGAGCAGTACTTC
NA,TRBV20-1,TRBJ2-7,few,CSARVIVSSYEQYF,TGCAGTGCTAGAGTCATAGTCAGCTCCTACGAGCAGTACTTC
TRBD2,TRBV6-2/TRBV6-3,TRBJ2-1,NA,CASSYSGLAGAGEQFF,TGTGCCAGCAGTTACTCGGGGCTAGCGGGGGCGGGTGAGCAGTTCTTC
TRBD2,TRBV20-1,TRBJ2-3,many,CSADARLAGGILRTDTQYF,TGCAGTGCTGACGCTAGATTAGCGGGAGGTATTCTACGAACAGATACGCAGTATTTT
TRBD2,TRBV5-6,TRBJ2-1,many,CASSLASGGKYNEQFF,TGTGCCAGCAGCTTGGCCAGCGGGGGCAAGTACAATGAGCAGTTCTTC
TRBD2,TRBV30,TRBJ2-1,few,CAWSSGVYNEQFF,TGTGCCTGGAGTAGCGGGGTTTACAATGAGCAGTTCTTC
NA,TRBV12-3/TRBV12-4,TRBJ2-1,NA,CASRRRGSSYNEQFF,TGTGCCAGCAGGAGAAGAGGGAGCTCCTACAATGAGCAGTTCTTC
NA,TRBV10-3,TRBJ2-6,many,CAISDPGRRSSGANVLTF,TGTGCCATCAGTGATCCGGGACGCCGAAGCTCTGGGGCCAACGTCCTGACTTTC